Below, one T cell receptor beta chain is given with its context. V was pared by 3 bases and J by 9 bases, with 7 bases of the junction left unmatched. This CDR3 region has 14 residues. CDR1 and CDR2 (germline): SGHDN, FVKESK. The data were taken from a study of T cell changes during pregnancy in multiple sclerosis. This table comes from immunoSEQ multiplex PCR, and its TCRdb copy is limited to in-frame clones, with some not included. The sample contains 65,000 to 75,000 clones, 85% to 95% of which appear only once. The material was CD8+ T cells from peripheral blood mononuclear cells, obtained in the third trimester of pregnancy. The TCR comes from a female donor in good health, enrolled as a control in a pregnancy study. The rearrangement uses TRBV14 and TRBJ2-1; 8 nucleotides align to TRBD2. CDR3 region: CASSQGGGQGEQFF. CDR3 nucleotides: TGTGCCAGCAGCCAGGGCGGGGGGCAGGGTGAGCAGTTCTTC.